This T cell receptor (beta chain) was obtained from a study of control samples from healthy donors and cancer patients. Germline V gene lookup returns CDR1 SGHTA and CDR2 FQGNSA. Trimming removed 5 bases at V and 2 bases at J, with 10 bases between. The CDR3 spans 13 residues. The assay was immunoSEQ multiplex PCR, and TCRdb's table has in-frame clones only and misses some. The sample lists around 130,000 clones; more than 70% were seen once. V is TRBV7-2 and J is TRBJ2-7, with no clear D. This TCR was sampled from a man aged 45-65 years in good health. Sequenced: blood. The CDR3 loop is CASSIQNPYEQYF. CDR3 in DNA: TGTGCCAGCAGCATACAGAATCCCTACGAGCAGTACTTC. Full variable domain (rest looked up from reference TRBV7-2 and TRBJ2-7): GAGVSQSPSNKVTEKGKDVELRCDPISGHTALYWYRQSLGQGLEFLIYFQGNSAPDKSGLPSDRFSAERTGGSVSTLTIQRTQQEDSAVYLCASSIQNPYEQYFGPGTRLTVT.